This TCR beta chain was captured by sequencing in a study of human T cells and chemical hapten exposure. Study-level information: Per-sample TCR yields varied mainly from small pooled library volume differences.

Germline V gives CDR1 MDHEN, CDR2 SYDVKM. V was pared by 8 bases and J by 4 bases, with 7 bases of the junction left unmatched. The CDR3 is 14 amino acids. Documented time point: pre-sensitization, week 0. The sample's treatment: therapeutic diphenylcyclopropenone sensitization with weekly scalp DPC. Using its own MiXCR run on the RACE reads, TCRdb lists one record per CDR3 protein. The sample consists of 150,000 to 200,000 distinct CDR3 sequences, 25% to 35% of them appearing once. The source material was whole blood, sampled in connection with sensitization to the hapten diphenylcyclopropenone (DPC). The chain employs TRBV28 and TRBJ2-7; TRBD1 aligns across 11 bases. This TCR derives from a woman aged 25-40 years with alopecia areata. Some clones in this sample may be carry-over from other donors' samples. CDR3 region: CASLIGTGGYEQYF. DNA of the CDR3: TGTGCCAGCCTAATAGGGACAGGGGGATACGAGCAGTACTTC.